These 21 T cell receptor beta chains came from one sample sequenced in a study of blood T cells in healthy people across ages. A second about 6 to 12 cycle PCR used barcoded and J-beta primers. TCRdb reprocessed the 5' RACE reads with MiXCR, giving one entry per CDR3 protein. The data hold roughly 410,000 distinct CDR3 sequences, with 50% to 60% observed a single time. Sequencing used blood. These receptors were taken from a man in his 60s in good health.

This clonotype is a singleton in its sample. The chain carries TRBV2 and TRBJ1-2; the D is unclear. From germline, CDR1 is SNHLY and CDR2 FYNNEI. Trimming took off 6 bases at V and 2 bases at J, with 19 bases between the two ends. The length of the CDR3 is 16 residues. For the CDR3, the DNA is TGTGCCAGCAGAGGTACCTCGGGCCAGCCAAACTATGGCTACACCTTC. This codes for CASRGTSGQPNYGYTF.

CDR3 sequence (DNA): TGTGCCAGCAGCTTAAGCGGGACAGGGTCCTACAATGAGCAGTTCTTC. Residues: CASSLSGTGSYNEQFF. The rearrangement uses TRBV7-3 and TRBJ2-1; 9 bases fit TRBD1. Unmatched junction bases numbered 2, after V lost 1 base and J lost 1 base. From germline, CDR1 is SGHTA and CDR2 FQGTGA. The CDR3 consists of 16 residues.

The chain has TRBV2 and TRBJ1-4; 8 bases agree with TRBD1. Germline V gene data show CDR1 as SNHLY and CDR2 as FYNNEI. Unmatched junction bases numbered 8, after V lost 5 bases and J lost 0 bases. The CDR3 runs to 17 residues. The DNA of the CDR3 is TGTGCCAGCAGTCTGGACAGGGTCCTATCAACTAATGAAAAACTGTTTTTT. It codes for CASSLDRVLSTNEKLFF.

This chain uses TRBV27 with TRBJ1-5; 8 bases are shared with TRBD1. This CDR3 spans 17 amino acids. The trim removed 5 bases at V and 4 bases at J, leaving 13 bases unmatched. From germline, CDR1 is MNHEY and CDR2 SMNVEV (reference sequence). The CDR3 region has the DNA TGTGCCAGCAGTCCGACGATGACAGGGGTTAGGAATCAGCCCCAGCATTTT. Its protein is CASSPTMTGVRNQPQHF.

This sequence joins TRBV7-2 and TRBJ2-3; 9 bases are shared with TRBD1. There are 17 residues in the CDR3. V lost 6 bases to trimming and J lost 3 bases; unmatched junction nucleotides: 13. CDR1 and CDR2 from the germline V gene are SGHTA and FQGNSA. The CDR3 protein is CASSFNPPGQGTDTQYF. The CDR3 coding sequence is TGTGCCAGCAGTTTTAACCCCCCGGGACAGGGAACAGATACGCAGTATTTT.

This clonotype was observed many times. The chain has TRBV7-9 and TRBJ2-7, with D tentatively TRBD2 (6 bases). V lost 1 base and J lost 5, with 9 bases in between. The CDR3 is made up of 13 amino acids. Germline CDR1 reads SEHNR; CDR2 reads FQNEAQ (reference sequence). CDR3 protein: CASSLVGGNEQYF. CDR3 nucleotide sequence: TGTGCCAGCAGCTTAGTGGGCGGGAACGAGCAGTACTTC.

Details on this clonotype: A read error may be the cause here, since a much bigger clone is one base away. The V call is TRBV12-3 or TRBV12-4, the J call TRBJ2-1, with TRBD1 identical over 12 bases. The DNA end favors TRBJ2-7, so the J call may be wrong. CDR3 length: 16 amino acids. DNA for the CDR3: TGTGCCAGCAGTTCATTCGGGACAGGGGGCTACAATGAGCAGTACTTC. Amino acid sequence: CASSSFGTGGYNEQYF.

This clonotype has only a few counts. The V call is TRBV5-1, the J call TRBJ2-5, with 8 bases identical to TRBD1. Germline values: CDR1 SGHRS, CDR2 YFSETQ. This CDR3 region has 14 residues. Losses at the gene ends were 4 bases for V and 4 bases for J; bases not matched to a gene: 6. The CDR3 spells CASSKPGGGETQYF. The CDR3 DNA sequence: TGCGCCAGCAGCAAACCAGGGGGCGGAGAGACCCAGTACTTC.

This clonotype has at least ten counts. The junction departs from germline at one end; a sequencing error may be responsible. This sequence joins TRBV5-1 and TRBJ2-5; D may be TRBD2 (5 bases). The CDR3 totals 12 residues. Germline values: CDR1 SGHRS, CDR2 YFSETQ. The CDR3 here is CASSLEGETQYF. CDR3 coding DNA: TGTGCCAGCAGCTTAGAGGGAGAGACCCAGTACTTC.

This clonotype has only a few counts. V usage is TRBV20-1 and J usage is TRBJ2-1; 8 bases match TRBD2. Trimming cost V 7 bases and J 2 bases; bases outside gene matches: 4. Germline values: CDR1 DFQATT, CDR2 SNEGSKA (reference sequence). The CDR3 is 13 amino acids. The CDR3 region has the DNA TGCAGTGTCGGGGGGGCCACCTACAATGAGCAGTTCTTC. This codes for CSVGGATYNEQFF.

This clonotype showed up just a few times. The DNA of the CDR3 is TGTGCCAGCAGCATTGGCCTAGCGGGAGCTTCGTACGAGCAGTACTTC. This codes for CASSIGLAGASYEQYF. The V gene is TRBV7-2, the J gene TRBJ2-7, with TRBD2 matching over 10 bases. Trimming took 5 bases from V and 4 from J; bases not matched to a gene: 11. The CDR3 loop spans 16 amino acids. CDR1 and CDR2 (germline): SGHTA, FQGNSA.

This clonotype was detected once. This sequence joins TRBV11-2 and TRBJ1-2; TRBD1 matches at 7 bases. CDR1 SGHAT and CDR2 FQNNGV come from the germline V gene. This CDR3 contains 15 residues. V lost 5 bases to trimming and J lost 7 bases; unmatched junction nucleotides: 13. DNA for the CDR3: TGTGCCAGCAGCGACACGACAGGGTTGGACGTTGGCTACACCTTC. The encoded protein is CASSDTTGLDVGYTF.

CDR3 region: CSAEGLVFGEQYF. In DNA form, the CDR3 reads TGCAGTGCCGAGGGACTAGTCTTTGGCGAGCAGTACTTC. J is TRBJ2-7 and V is TRBV20-1; 8 positions agree with TRBD2. The CDR3 consists of 13 residues. The germline CDR1 and CDR2 sequences are DFQATT and SNEGSKA (reference sequence). J was trimmed by 6 bases and V by 6 bases; bases with no gene match: 10.

V gene TRBV7-2 combines with J gene TRBJ1-6; D might be TRBD1 (5 bases). V lost 6 bases and J 5 bases, leaving 17 bases between the germline ends. The CDR3 is 16 residues long. Germline V gene data show CDR1 as SGHTA and CDR2 as FQGNSA. CDR3 sequence: CASSSNRDGNNSPLHF. CDR3 bases: TGTGCCAGCAGTAGTAACCGGGACGGAAATAATTCACCCCTCCACTTT.

The CDR3 loop reads CASSQDQGLAGRDEQFF. The CDR3, as DNA: TGTGCCAGCAGCCAAGATCAAGGGCTAGCGGGGCGGGATGAGCAGTTCTTC. J is TRBJ2-1 and V is TRBV14; 9 bases map to TRBD2. Germline V CDR1 and CDR2: SGHDN, FVKESK. J gave up 8 bases and V 0 bases, and 11 bases lay outside the gene matches. The CDR3 spans 17 residues.

The chain uses TRBV7-2 and TRBJ2-1; D uncertain. The CDR3 sequence is 14 residues long. The germline V gene has CDR1 SGHTA and CDR2 FQGNSA. V was shortened by 0 bases and J by 6 bases, with 9 bases between the two germline ends. CDR3 residues: CASSLARSTNEQFF. DNA for the CDR3: TGTGCCAGCAGCTTAGCGCGGTCCACCAATGAGCAGTTCTTC. The entire variable domain, with the rest obtained from reference TRBV7-2 and TRBJ2-1, is as follows: GAGVSQSPSNKVTEKGKDVELRCDPISGHTALYWYRQSLGQGLEFLIYFQGNSAPDKSGLPSDRFSAERTGGSVSTLTIQRTQQEDSAVYLCASSLARSTNEQFFGPGTRLTVL.

There are a few counts of this clonotype. The V call is TRBV5-5, the J call TRBJ2-4; 10 bases fit TRBD1. The end of the DNA fits TRBJ2-7 better, so the J call may be wrong. The germline CDR1 and CDR2 sequences are SGHKS and YYEKEE (reference sequence). This CDR3 region has 15 residues. The CDR3 reads CASSSQGTGVYEQYF. The CDR3, as DNA: TGTGCCAGCAGCTCCCAAGGGACAGGGGTCTACGAGCAGTACTTC.

This clonotype occurred a few times. The chain couples TRBV29-1 to TRBJ2-5; 9 positions match TRBD2. From germline, CDR1 is SQVTM and CDR2 ANQGSEA. The ends lost 6 bases at V and 5 bases at J; junction bases unmatched: 4. The CDR3 has 12 amino acids. CDR3 loop: CSVGTSRETQYF. Written as DNA, the CDR3 is TGCAGCGTCGGGACTAGCAGGGAGACCCAGTACTTC.

This clonotype was detected many times. The chain combines TRBV28 with TRBJ1-2; D is unclear. Germline CDR1 and CDR2: MDHEN and SYDVKM. This CDR3 spans 12 amino acids. The V end was cut by 5 bases, the J end by 5 bases, with 9 bases between. The DNA of the CDR3 is TGTGCCAGCAGTCTCTCGGGGTATGGCTACACCTTC. Residues: CASSLSGYGYTF.

This clonotype occurred once. The CDR3 DNA sequence: TGTGCCAGCAGCTTTCAGAGACTAGCGGGAGTGTACGAGCAGTACTTC. Translating it yields CASSFQRLAGVYEQYF. The chain uses TRBV7-2 and TRBJ2-7; 12 positions match TRBD2. Germline V gives CDR1 SGHTA, CDR2 FQGNSA. Unmatched junction bases numbered 7, after V lost 3 bases and J lost 4 bases. The CDR3 is 16 residues long.

There are many counts of this clonotype. The chain combines TRBV7-9 with TRBJ2-7; 9 bases fit TRBD1. Trimming took 3 bases from V and 5 from J; bases not matched to a gene: 5. The CDR3 consists of 14 residues. The germline gives CDR1 SEHNR, CDR2 FQNEAQ (reference sequence). CDR3 nucleotide sequence: TGTGCCAGCAGCTTGACAGGGGGGCTGGACGAGCAGTACTTC. Amino acids: CASSLTGGLDEQYF.